These 30 T cell receptor beta chains came from one sample sequenced in a study of OX40 agonist ivuxolimab in advanced cancers. Assay: immunoSEQ multiplex PCR; the TCRdb copy retains only in-frame clones and omits some. Here the sample spans 70,000 to 85,000 clones, around 82% being singletons. The material was CD4+ or CD8+ T cells sorted from blood, obtained in a trial of the OX40 agonist ivuxolimab. Receptor source: an adult with an advanced solid tumor such as melanoma, head and neck, liver or kidney cancer.

The rearrangement uses TRBV11-2 and TRBJ1-2, with D hard to call. The CDR3 has 14 residues. V lost 2 bases to trimming and J lost 4 bases, with 11 bases between them. CDR1 is SGHAT, CDR2 FQNNGV, per germline. The CDR3 sequence: CASSLRRQTYGYTF. CDR3 sequence (DNA): TGTGCCAGCAGCTTACGACGACAAACCTATGGCTACACCTTC.

The chain has TRBV11-2 and TRBJ2-7; no definite D call. The V gene lost 1 base and the J gene lost 0 bases, with 7 bases spanning the gap. This CDR3 has 14 residues. Germline V gives CDR1 SGHAT, CDR2 FQNNGV. The CDR3 DNA reads TGTGCCAGCAGCTTAGTTCTCAGCTCCTACGAGCAGTACTTC. It translates to CASSLVLSSYEQYF. The full variable domain, its missing parts supplied by reference TRBV11-2 and TRBJ2-7, is EAGVAQSPRYKIIEKRQSVAFWCNPISGHATLYWYQQILGQGPKLLIQFQNNGVVDDSQLPKDRFSAERLKGVDSTLKIQPAKLEDSAVYLCASSLVLSSYEQYFGPGTRLTVT.

The V gene is TRBV19, the J gene TRBJ2-3; the D gene is possibly TRBD1 (6 bases). CDR1 LNHDA and CDR2 SQIVND come from the germline V gene (reference sequence). This CDR3 is built from 14 residues. Trimming removed 3 bases from V and 1 base from J, with 8 bases in between. The CDR3 coding sequence is TGTGCCAGTAGTATGCACAGGGGCACAGATACGCAGTATTTT. This codes for CASSMHRGTDTQYF.

The chain uses TRBV28 and TRBJ1-2, with D possibly TRBD1 on 6 matching bases. Trimming shortened V by 6 bases and J by 7 bases, and 15 bases separated the two germline ends. The V gene's germline CDR1 is MDHEN and CDR2 SYDVKM. This CDR3 spans 13 amino acids. CDR3 DNA sequence: TGTGCCAGCAGAAATGGCGCCAGGGGTGGCTACACCTTC. It encodes CASRNGARGGYTF.

The chain links TRBV19 to TRBJ2-4, with D tentatively TRBD1 or TRBD2 (6 bases each). This CDR3 has 14 residues. Trimming took 4 bases from V and 7 from J, leaving 14 bases between them. Germline loops: CDR1 LNHDA, CDR2 SQIVND (reference sequence). CDR3 sequence: CASSTQGGRNIQYF. The CDR3 nucleotides read TGTGCCAGTAGTACCCAAGGGGGGAGGAACATTCAGTACTTC.

V gene TRBV4-3 combines with J gene TRBJ2-7, with D possibly matching TRBD2 (5 bases). V was cut by 1 base and J by 0 bases, with 10 bases left in between. Germline V gene lookup returns CDR1 LGHNA and CDR2 YSLEER. The CDR3 has 15 residues. This CDR3 is CASSQASQSSYEQYF. CDR3 DNA: TGCGCCAGCAGCCAAGCTAGCCAGAGCTCCTACGAGCAGTACTTC.

This chain connects TRBV5-1 to TRBJ2-7; a weak D match, TRBD1 (6 bases). Germline CDR1 reads SGHRS; CDR2 reads YFSETQ. V shed 5 bases and J shed 1 base, with 10 bases lying between them. The CDR3 loop spans 13 amino acids. This chain's CDR3 is CASSLGQSYEQYF. DNA of the CDR3: TGCGCCAGCAGTCTCGGACAGTCCTACGAGCAGTACTTC.

This clone was detected only once. The chain has TRBV7-8 and TRBJ2-5; TRBD2 is a possible D gene (5 bases). There are 13 residues in the CDR3. V shed 2 bases and J shed 5 bases, with 9 bases lying between them. Germline V lookup: CDR1 SGHVS, CDR2 FQNEAQ. The CDR3 coding sequence is TGTGCCAGCAGCTTAAGAGGGCGGGAGACCCAGTACTTC. Amino acids: CASSLRGRETQYF.

V and J are TRBV27 and TRBJ2-2, with unresolved D. In germline, CDR1 is MNHEY, CDR2 SMNVEV (reference sequence). V was cut by 6 bases and J by 5 bases, with 7 bases left in between. The CDR3 totals 12 residues. The DNA of the CDR3 is TGTGCCAGCAGGGTTCGGACCGGGGAGCTGTTTTTT. Translated, it gives CASRVRTGELFF.

The V and J genes are TRBV4-2 and TRBJ1-4, with D maybe TRBD1 (6 bases). Looked up from germline, CDR1 is LGHNA and CDR2 is YNFKEQ. This CDR3 has 16 amino acids. With 0 bases removed from V and 12 bases from J, the gap between germline ends came to 20 bases. DNA of the CDR3: TGTGCCAGCAGCCAAGAGATAACAGGAGGAGAGGGGGAACTGTTTTTT. Translation: CASSQEITGGEGELFF.

This chain links TRBV6-1 with TRBJ2-3, with 8 bases lining up with TRBD2. V lost 4 bases, J lost 0 bases, and 6 bases stayed unmatched. CDR3 length: 16 residues. Germline-derived CDR1 and CDR2 are MNHNS and SASEGT. CDR3 sequence reads: CASSGSSGSSTDTQYF. In DNA form, the CDR3 reads TGTGCCAGCAGTGGATCTAGCGGGTCTAGCACAGATACGCAGTATTTT.

V and J are TRBV5-4 and TRBJ2-7; 9 positions agree with TRBD2. This CDR3 comprises 14 residues. V lost 4 bases, J lost 2 bases, and 4 bases stayed unmatched. CDR1 is SGHNT and CDR2 is YYREEE in the germline V gene (reference sequence). CDR3 sequence: CASSIVAGAYEQYF. The CDR3 nucleotides read TGTGCCAGCAGCATCGTAGCGGGGGCCTACGAGCAGTACTTC.

V is TRBV7-2 and J is TRBJ1-4, with TRBD1 matching over 7 bases. Unmatched junction bases numbered 2, after V lost 1 base and J lost 6 bases. The CDR3 is 14 residues long. CDR1 and CDR2 from the germline V gene are SGHTA and FQGNSA. The CDR3 spells CASSLDRGHEKLFF. The CDR3 nucleotides read TGTGCCAGCAGCTTAGACAGGGGTCATGAAAAACTGTTTTTT.

This clone was recorded once. The genes are TRBV2 and TRBJ1-3; D perhaps matches TRBD1 (6 bases). The germline V gene encodes CDR1 SNHLY and CDR2 FYNNEI. The ends were cut back, 4 bases at V and 0 bases at J, with 13 bases in the middle. This CDR3 is 16 amino acids long. Here the CDR3 reads CASSADRILSGNTIYF. In nucleotides, the CDR3 is TGTGCCAGCAGTGCAGACAGGATCCTCTCTGGAAACACCATATATTTT.

The chain employs TRBV7-2 and TRBJ2-5; D is possibly TRBD2 (6 bases). Trimming left V 0 bases short and J 3 bases short, with 11 bases between. CDR3 size: 15 residues. Germline V gives CDR1 SGHTA, CDR2 FQGNSA. CDR3 region: CASSLAKGLEETQYF. CDR3 coding DNA: TGTGCCAGCAGCTTAGCGAAGGGACTCGAAGAGACCCAGTACTTC.

This chain links TRBV4-3 with TRBJ1-4; D unclear. The CDR3 loop spans 13 amino acids. Germline V lookup: CDR1 LGHNA, CDR2 YSLEER. With 5 bases removed from V and 7 bases from J, the gap between germline ends came to 11 bases. The CDR3 sequence is CASSGDRGEKLFF. As DNA, the CDR3 is TGCGCCAGCAGCGGAGACCGGGGTGAAAAACTGTTTTTT.

The chain uses TRBV4-1 and TRBJ2-2; 7 bases match TRBD2. Germline V gene lookup returns CDR1 MGHRA and CDR2 YSYEKL. This CDR3 is built from 15 residues. Trimming cost V 0 bases and J 6 bases; bases outside gene matches: 4. The CDR3 spells CASSQERETPGELFF. As DNA, the CDR3 is TGCGCCAGCAGCCAAGAGCGGGAGACTCCCGGGGAGCTGTTTTTT.

This clone was found a few times. The rearrangement links TRBV28 to TRBJ1-1, with 9 nucleotides matching TRBD1. This CDR3 has 13 amino acids. V lost 6 bases, J lost 10 bases, and 9 bases stayed unmatched. CDR1 and CDR2 (germline): MDHEN, SYDVKM. The CDR3 is CASRGPGQGSAFF. Written as DNA, the CDR3 is TGTGCCAGCAGGGGGCCGGGACAGGGATCAGCTTTCTTT.

This chain links TRBV30 with TRBJ1-4, with D unclear. V lost 4 bases, J lost 7 bases, and 16 bases lay in between. Germline V gene data show CDR1 as GTSNPN and CDR2 as SVGIG (reference sequence). This CDR3 has 14 residues. The DNA of the CDR3 is TGTGCCTGGACGGTCCCGGGGAGGGCTGAAAAACTGTTTTTT. Amino acid sequence: CAWTVPGRAEKLFF.

V is TRBV7-2 and J is TRBJ1-6, with 7 bases matching TRBD1. CDR3 length equals 15 residues. The junction had 4 bases not matched to a gene; V was cut back by 2 bases and J by 6 bases. CDR1 is SGHTA, CDR2 FQGNSA, per germline. CDR3 amino acids: CASSLNRDSNSPLHF. The CDR3 coding sequence is TGTGCCAGCAGCTTAAACAGGGACAGTAATTCACCCCTCCACTTT.

This chain joins TRBV4-3 and TRBJ1-2, with TRBD1 matching 7 bases. V dropped 4 bases and J dropped 3; count of bases not matched to a gene: 14. The germline V gene has CDR1 LGHNA and CDR2 YSLEER. This CDR3 contains 17 residues. The CDR3: CASSPEGQSTDYYGYTF. The DNA for the CDR3 is TGCGCCAGCAGCCCAGAGGGACAGTCAACCGATTACTATGGCTACACCTTC.

The rearrangement joins TRBV7-6 to TRBJ2-5, with 9 nucleotides matching TRBD2. The CDR3 spans 16 residues. The trim removed 2 bases at V and 2 bases at J, leaving 6 bases unmatched. The germline CDR1 and CDR2 sequences are SGHVS and FNYEAQ. The CDR3 loop is CASSLMAGGPQETQYF. The CDR3 coding sequence is TGTGCCAGCAGCTTAATGGCGGGAGGGCCACAAGAGACCCAGTACTTC.

This clone was detected only once. V is TRBV7-9 and J is TRBJ1-3; 10 nucleotides agree with TRBD1. Germline lookup yields CDR1 SEHNR and CDR2 FQNEAQ (reference sequence). The junction had 3 bases not matched to a gene; V was cut back by 4 bases and J by 3 bases. This CDR3 is built from 15 residues. CDR3 sequence (DNA): TGTGCCAGCAGCTCCCGGGACAGGGGTGGAAACACCATATATTTT. Translated: CASSSRDRGGNTIYF.

The chain is built from TRBV9 and TRBJ2-5; 7 nucleotides line up with TRBD2. The CDR3 has 16 residues. Germline CDR1 is SGDLS and CDR2 is YYNGEE. V lost 0 bases and J lost 5; bases outside the gene matches: 10. The CDR3 region has the DNA TGTGCCAGCAGCGTAGCGGGGGGAGAGGTTTTGGAGACCCAGTACTTC. Amino acid sequence: CASSVAGGEVLETQYF.

This rearrangement joins TRBV7-9 to TRBJ2-7, with D unclear. Looked up from germline, CDR1 is SEHNR and CDR2 is FQNEAQ (reference sequence). There are 12 residues in the CDR3. V was pared by 5 bases and J by 5 bases, with 10 bases between. The CDR3 bases are TGTGCCAGCAGCGCCACTGGGGACGAGCAGTACTTC. It yields the protein CASSATGDEQYF. Drawing the rest from reference TRBV7-9 and TRBJ2-7, the complete variable domain is DTGVSQNPRHKITKRGQNVTFRCDPISEHNRLYWYRQTLGQGPEFLTYFQNEAQLEKSRLLSDRFSAERPKGSFSTLEIQRTEQGDSAMYLCASSATGDEQYFGPGTRLTVT.

The chain uses TRBV5-1 and TRBJ2-1; D remains unclear. The V end was cut by 0 bases, the J end by 7 bases, with 11 bases between. CDR1 is SGHRS and CDR2 is YFSETQ in the germline V gene. This CDR3 has 14 residues. The CDR3 here is CASSLALLVNEQFF. DNA for the CDR3: TGCGCCAGCAGCTTGGCCCTTCTAGTTAATGAGCAGTTCTTC.

The chain is built from TRBV7-2 and TRBJ1-6; TRBD1 might be the D (5 bases). This CDR3 comprises 15 residues. V was shortened by 3 bases and J by 6 bases, with 12 bases between the two germline ends. Germline-derived CDR1 and CDR2 are SGHTA and FQGNSA. The CDR3 sequence is CASSFIRQRNSPLHF. CDR3 DNA sequence: TGTGCCAGCAGCTTTATCAGACAGCGTAATTCACCCCTCCACTTT.

The chain joins TRBV5-1 to TRBJ1-1; 11 nucleotides agree with TRBD1. CDR1 and CDR2 from the germline V gene are SGHRS and YFSETQ. This CDR3 is 15 amino acids long. With V trimmed by 4 bases and J by 1 base, 3 bases remained unmatched. The CDR3 loop is CASSAGQGANTEAFF. The CDR3 DNA reads as TGCGCCAGCAGCGCCGGACAGGGGGCGAACACTGAAGCTTTCTTT.

This chain connects TRBV21-1 to TRBJ2-2; the D call TRBD1 from the table was never checked on the DNA. TRBV21-1 is a listed pseudogene. The CDR3 covers 19 residues. CDR3 sequence (DNA): TGTGCCAGCAGCAGAGCCGGGACAGGGGGCTTGGGGAACACCGGGGAGCTGTTTTTT. Its protein is CASSRAGTGGLGNTGELFF.

The chain couples TRBV5-6 to TRBJ1-2; 7 positions agree with TRBD1. The CDR3 consists of 14 residues. Trimming took 0 bases from V and 7 from J; bases not matched to a gene: 6. Germline V lookup: CDR1 SGHDT, CDR2 YYEEEE. The CDR3 region has the DNA TGTGCCAGCAGCTTGGGAGGGACAGTAGGTGGCTACACCTTC. Residues: CASSLGGTVGGYTF.